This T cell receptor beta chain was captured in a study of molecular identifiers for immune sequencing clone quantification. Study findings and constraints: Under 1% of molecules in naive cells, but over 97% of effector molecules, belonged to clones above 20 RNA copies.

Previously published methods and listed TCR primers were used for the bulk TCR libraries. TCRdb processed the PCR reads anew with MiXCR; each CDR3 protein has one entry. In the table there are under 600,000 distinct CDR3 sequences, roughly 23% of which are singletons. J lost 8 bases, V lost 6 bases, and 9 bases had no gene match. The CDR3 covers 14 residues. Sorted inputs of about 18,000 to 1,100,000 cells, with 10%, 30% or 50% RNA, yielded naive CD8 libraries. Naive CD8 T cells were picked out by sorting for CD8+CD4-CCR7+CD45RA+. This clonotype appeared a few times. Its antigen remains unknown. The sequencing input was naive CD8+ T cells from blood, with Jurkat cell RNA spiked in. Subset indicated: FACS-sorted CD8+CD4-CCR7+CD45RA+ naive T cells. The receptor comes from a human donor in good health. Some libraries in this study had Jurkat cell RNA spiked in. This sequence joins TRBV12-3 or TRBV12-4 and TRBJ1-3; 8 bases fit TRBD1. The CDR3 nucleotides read TGTGCCAGCAGCCCTCCGACAGGGGAGGACACCATATATTTT. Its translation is CASSPPTGEDTIYF.